This T cell receptor beta chain is drawn from a study of T cells in Graves' hyperthyroidism and ophthalmopathy. Study outcomes and limitations: The model anticipated ophthalmopathy a median about six months pre-onset. Blood also contained most expanded thyroid clonotypes above 0.001.

Ten or more counts support this clonotype. Its matching antigen is unknown. Those patients with uncontrolled infection, other autoimmune disease, pregnancy or lactation were excluded. RNA transcripts gave rise to amplified TCR beta CDR3 regions. The HTBI primer set was used in a first-round RT-PCR of the TCR CDR3. TCRdb ran MiXCR on the multiplex PCR reads and lists one entry per CDR3 protein. The sample gives 600,000 or so distinct CDR3 sequences, 14% of which show up once; approximately 6.4% is in the top ten. CDR1 and CDR2 from the germline V gene are MNHEY and SMNVEV (reference sequence). This CDR3 comprises 14 residues. V lost 6 bases and J 2 bases, leaving 14 bases between the germline ends.

This receptor was identified in a woman between 18 and 30 years old with Graves' ophthalmopathy. V gene TRBV27 combines with J gene TRBJ2-7; D might be TRBD1 or TRBD2, each matching 5 bases. The sequenced sample consisted of blood. CDR3 sequence: CASSSGTETYEQYF. CDR3 sequence (DNA): TGTGCCAGCAGCTCCGGGACGGAGACCTACGAGCAGTACTTC.